This T cell receptor (beta chain) was recovered during a study of cytomegalovirus exposure and HLA in healthy donors. Study-wide points: As a later analysis revealed, the rate of TCR association differed by HLA locus, with DRB1 most and HLA-C fewest.

The CDR3 runs 14 residues. Per the germline V gene, CDR1 is KGHSH and CDR2 is LQKENI. The PCR had 60 Vbeta and 13 Jbeta primers. TCRdb's table, derived via immunoSEQ multiplex PCR, lists solely in-frame clones and lacks some. This sample carries 150,000 or so clones, 77% of them seen once, and the ten largest clones take 4% to 5%. On this clone: Its target is not known.

This chain joins TRBV18 and TRBJ2-5; TRBD1 aligns across 8 bases. TRBJ2-7 explains the end of the DNA better; the J call may be wrong. The source of this sequence is a male donor in good health and CMV-seropositive. Specimen: PBMCs. Here the CDR3 DNA reads TGTGCCAGCTCAAATGGGGACAGGATCCACGAGCAGTACTTC. The encoded protein is CASSNGDRIHEQYF.